The 29 T cell receptor beta chains reported below all come from one sample, sequenced in a study of T cell responses to AZD1222 COVID-19 vaccine. The data were produced by immunoSEQ multiplex PCR, yet TCRdb's version contains in-frame clones alone and is incomplete. Seen here are 120,000 or so clones, 70% to 90% observed once, and the top ten hold about 1.5%. The sequencing here drew on peripheral blood, taken on day 0 of AZD1222 vaccination. The receptor source for this set is an adult in good health.

This clone was seen a few times. V is TRBV5-5 and J is TRBJ2-7, with 7 positions matching TRBD2. After removal of 2 bases from V and 5 bases from J, the junction contained 10 bases not matched to a gene. Germline-derived CDR1 and CDR2 are SGHKS and YYEKEE (reference sequence). The CDR3 covers 15 residues. The chain's CDR3 is CASSFAGEEVNEQYF. CDR3 nucleotide sequence: TGTGCCAGCAGCTTCGCGGGGGAGGAAGTCAACGAGCAGTACTTC.

This clone was seen a handful of times. This chain links TRBV28 with TRBJ2-1, with 8 bases aligning to TRBD2. Germline CDR1 MDHEN, CDR2 SYDVKM. V dropped 3 bases and J dropped 0; count of bases not matched to a gene: 13. The CDR3 loop spans 19 amino acids. The CDR3 loop is CASSFGSPLAVFSYNEQFF. DNA of the CDR3: TGTGCCAGCAGTTTCGGAAGTCCACTAGCGGTGTTCTCCTACAATGAGCAGTTCTTC. Variable domain in full (rest from reference TRBV28 and TRBJ2-1): DVKVTQSSRYLVKRTGEKVFLECVQDMDHENMFWYRQDPGLGLRLIYFSYDVKMKEKGDIPEGYSVSREKKERFSLILESASTNQTSMYLCASSFGSPLAVFSYNEQFFGPGTRLTVL.

The CDR3 reads CASSLWVSNQPQHF. Here the CDR3 DNA reads TGTGCCAGTTCTTTGTGGGTTAGCAATCAGCCCCAGCATTTT. The chain has TRBV2 and TRBJ1-5, with D unclear. Trimming removed 9 bases from V and 0 bases from J, with 12 bases in between. The CDR3 runs 14 residues. Germline CDR1 reads SNHLY; CDR2 reads FYNNEI.

The rearrangement uses TRBV5-8 and TRBJ2-3; the D call may be TRBD1 or TRBD2 (7 bases each). The germline CDR1 and CDR2 sequences are SGHTS and YDEGEE. Trimming removed 4 bases from V and 2 bases from J, with 17 bases in between. CDR3 length equals 16 residues. In nucleotides, the CDR3 is TGTGCCAGCAGCGCCAACAGGGGAGGGTTCACAGATACGCAGTATTTT. This codes for CASSANRGGFTDTQYF. Filled out from reference TRBV5-8 and TRBJ2-3, the complete variable domain reads EAGVTQSPTHLIKTRGQQATLRCSPISGHTSVYWYQQALGLGLQFLLWYDEGEERNRGNFPPRFSGRQFPNYSSELNVNALELEDSALYLCASSANRGGFTDTQYFGPGTRLTVL.

The chain couples TRBV7-9 to TRBJ2-7, with 7 bases fitting TRBD1. The CDR3 spans 15 residues. Per germline, CDR1 SEHNR and CDR2 FQNEAQ (reference sequence). V shed 5 bases and J 2 bases; nucleotides not matched to a gene: 9. CDR3 sequence (DNA): TGTGCCAGCAGCGTATACAGGGGAACAACCTACGAGCAGTACTTC. This sequence encodes CASSVYRGTTYEQYF.

This clone was found once. The chain employs TRBV11-2 and TRBJ1-3, with D uncertain. Germline lookup yields CDR1 SGHAT and CDR2 FQNNGV. Trimming stripped 5 bases from V and 4 bases from J, with 15 bases between. CDR3 size: 15 residues. The CDR3 bases are TGTGCCAGCAGCATGGACGGCCTCGGAGGAAACACCATATATTTT. Protein: CASSMDGLGGNTIYF.

The CDR3 loop is CATSAYRVGDTGELFF. CDR3 nucleotide sequence: TGTGCCACCAGTGCGTACAGGGTGGGCGACACCGGGGAGCTGTTTTTT. The chain uses TRBV24-1 and TRBJ2-2; weak D call: TRBD1 (6 bases). V lost 5 bases and J lost 3, with 15 bases in between. The CDR3 covers 16 residues. The germline CDR1 and CDR2 sequences are KGHDR and SFDVKD.

V gene TRBV11-3 combines with J gene TRBJ2-7; 7 bases line up with TRBD1. From germline, CDR1 is SGHNT and CDR2 YENEEA. With 2 bases clipped from V and 2 bases from J, the junction kept 9 bases outside the gene matches. This CDR3 has 16 amino acids. The CDR3 nucleotides read TGTGCCAGCAGCTTAAGGTACAGGGGACCCCCCTACGAGCAGTACTTC. Translated, it gives CASSLRYRGPPYEQYF.

This chain links TRBV3-1 (or the pseudogene TRBV3-2) with TRBJ1-2; 8 bases match TRBD1. After removal of 3 bases from V and 3 bases from J, the junction contained 3 bases not matched to a gene. This CDR3 is built from 14 residues. CDR1 and CDR2 from the germline V gene are LGHDT and YNNKEL (reference sequence). The chain's CDR3 is CASSHQDRDYGYTF. The CDR3 DNA reads as TGTGCCAGCAGCCACCAGGACAGGGACTATGGCTACACCTTC.

V is TRBV9 and J is TRBJ2-3, with D unclear. The CDR3 contains 15 residues. Germline CDR1 and CDR2: SGDLS and YYNGEE. With 0 bases removed from V and 0 bases from J, the gap between germline ends came to 8 bases. In DNA form, the CDR3 reads TGTGCCAGCAGCGTAGTGGTATCTAGCACAGATACGCAGTATTTT. Translating gives CASSVVVSSTDTQYF.

A remark on this clone: A read error may account for a junction end that differs from germline. This chain connects TRBV10-1 to TRBJ2-7, with D possibly being TRBD2 (5 bases). Germline values: CDR1 WNHNN, CDR2 SYGVQD (reference sequence). The CDR3 spans 11 residues. The CDR3 is CVSSEGYEQYF. The CDR3 DNA reads as TGCGTCAGCAGTGAGGGCTACGAGCAGTACTTC.

This chain links TRBV5-6 with TRBJ1-6; no clear D gene. Germline assignment: CDR1 SGHDT and CDR2 YYEEEE. This CDR3 comprises 15 residues. The V end lost 10 bases, the J end lost 10 bases, and 24 bases lay between the germline ends. In DNA, the CDR3 is TGTGCCTCACTAATTAGAGGTCTTTACGGATCACCCCTCCACTTT. This translates into CASLIRGLYGSPLHF. Full variable domain (outside the CDR3, taken from reference TRBV5-6 and TRBJ1-6): DAGVTQSPTHLIKTRGQQVTLRCSPKSGHDTVSWYQQALGQGPQFIFQYYEEEERQRGNFPDRFSGHQFPNYSSELNVNALLLGDSALYLCASLIRGLYGSPLHFGNGTRLTVT.

The chain uses TRBV3-1 (or the pseudogene TRBV3-2) and TRBJ1-1; weak D call: TRBD1 (5 bases). From germline, CDR1 is LGHDT and CDR2 YNNKEL (reference sequence). The CDR3 loop spans 15 amino acids. Trimming took 4 bases from V and 1 from J, leaving 13 bases between them. CDR3 protein: CASSLSGAGNTEAFF. The CDR3, as DNA: TGTGCCAGCAGCCTTTCCGGGGCAGGGAACACTGAAGCTTTCTTT.

This clone was recorded once. V gene TRBV2 combines with J gene TRBJ2-2; no clear D. CDR3 length: 14 amino acids. The germline gives CDR1 SNHLY, CDR2 FYNNEI. Trimming pared 2 bases from V and 1 base from J, leaving 5 bases between. The CDR3 region is CASSELGNTGELFF. CDR3 in DNA: TGTGCCAGCAGTGAACTGGGGAACACCGGGGAGCTGTTTTTT.

This rearrangement joins TRBV9 to TRBJ2-5, with D possibly TRBD1 on 5 matching bases. The germline V and J ends were trimmed by 0 bases and 4 bases, with 7 bases remaining between them. The V gene's germline CDR1 is SGDLS and CDR2 YYNGEE. The CDR3 contains 13 residues. In DNA form, the CDR3 reads TGTGCCAGCAGCGTAGATAGGGGAGAGACCCAGTACTTC. Translating gives CASSVDRGETQYF.

The chain couples TRBV25-1 to TRBJ1-1; the D gene is possibly TRBD1 (6 bases). Germline V gene data show CDR1 as MGHDK and CDR2 as SYGVNS. V lost 3 bases and J 14 bases, leaving 16 bases between the germline ends. The CDR3 spans 12 residues. The CDR3 loop reads CASSDKLQGFFF. DNA of the CDR3: TGTGCCAGCAGTGATAAGTTACAGGGTTTCTTCTTT. The variable domain in full, completed from reference TRBV25-1 and TRBJ1-1, reads EADIYQTPRYLVIGTGKKITLECSQTMGHDKMYWYQQDPGMELHLIHYSYGVNSTEKGDLSSESTVSRIRTEHFPLTLESARPSHTSQYLCASSDKLQGFFFGQGTRLTVV.

The CDR3: CASSSDGGSPLHF. Here the CDR3 DNA reads TGCGCCAGCAGCTCGGACGGGGGATCACCCCTCCACTTT. J is TRBJ1-6 and V is TRBV5-1, with a possible D match to TRBD1 (5 bases). V lost 3 bases and J 10 bases, leaving 11 bases between the germline ends. CDR3 length: 13 residues. Germline values: CDR1 SGHRS, CDR2 YFSETQ.

The genes are TRBV28 and TRBJ1-1; the D gene is possibly TRBD1 (6 bases). Trimming removed 7 bases at V and 8 bases at J, with 20 bases between. Germline assignment: CDR1 MDHEN and CDR2 SYDVKM. The CDR3 sequence is 14 residues long. CDR3 loop: CASTYGGGRVEAFF. CDR3 DNA sequence: TGTGCCAGCACTTACGGCGGGGGCAGGGTGGAAGCTTTCTTT.

This clone appeared a single time. The chain couples TRBV7-9 to TRBJ2-7; TRBD1 might be the D (5 bases). Deletions cut 5 bases from V and 2 bases from J, with 19 bases between. Germline CDR1 SEHNR, CDR2 FQNEAQ (reference sequence). This CDR3 spans 16 amino acids. The CDR3 sequence: CASSPSLQGRPYEQYF. CDR3 DNA: TGTGCCAGCAGCCCTAGTCTCCAGGGAAGGCCCTACGAGCAGTACTTC.

The genes are TRBV18 and TRBJ2-5, with D uncertain. CDR1 is KGHSH and CDR2 is LQKENI in the germline V gene. V lost 0 bases and J lost 5, with 13 bases in between. This CDR3 region has 15 residues. Here the CDR3 DNA reads TGTGCCAGCTCACCACCGCCAGTCCACGGGGAGACCCAGTACTTC. This gives the protein CASSPPPVHGETQYF.

J is TRBJ1-1 and V is TRBV18; tentative D call: TRBD1 (5 bases). The CDR3 is 15 residues long. The germline CDR1 and CDR2 sequences are KGHSH and LQKENI. V was clipped by 4 bases and J by 5 bases, with 17 bases between them. The CDR3 DNA reads TGTGCCAGCTCACAAGCGGGACTCCCCGGGACTGAAGCTTTCTTT. Amino acids: CASSQAGLPGTEAFF.

This rearrangement joins TRBV6-5 to TRBJ1-2; TRBD1 agrees at 7 bases. The CDR3 is 13 residues long. Looked up from germline, CDR1 is MNHEY and CDR2 is SVGAGI. V trimming: 6 bases; J trimming: 6 bases; junction bases outside the gene matches: 7. The CDR3 sequence: CASSLGQSNGYTF. The CDR3 bases are TGTGCCAGCAGCCTGGGACAGTCTAATGGCTACACCTTC.

The rearrangement joins TRBV7-8 to TRBJ2-7; D uncertain. V gave up 4 bases and J gave up 3 bases, with 13 bases separating them. Per germline, CDR1 SGHVS and CDR2 FQNEAQ. There are 14 residues in the CDR3. The CDR3: CASSSPLNYYEQYF. The CDR3 bases are TGTGCCAGCAGCTCCCCGCTAAACTACTACGAGCAGTACTTC.

The chain combines TRBV6-5 with TRBJ1-2; D possibly corresponds to TRBD1 (6 bases). Trimming took 4 bases from V and 8 from J, leaving 20 bases between them. The length of the CDR3 is 15 residues. Per the germline V gene, CDR1 is MNHEY and CDR2 is SVGAGI. This chain's CDR3 is CASSLSSGTPLGYTF. The CDR3 DNA follows: TGTGCCAGCAGTTTAAGTTCCGGGACACCCCTGGGCTACACCTTC.

The CDR3 here is CASSSLAGLYEQYF. The CDR3 DNA reads as TGTGCCAGCAGCAGCTTAGCGGGACTCTACGAGCAGTACTTC. The rearrangement uses TRBV21-1 and TRBJ2-7; the D call TRBD2 from the table was never checked on the DNA. TRBV21-1 is reported as a pseudogene. The CDR3 loop spans 14 amino acids.

The chain has TRBV2 and TRBJ1-2; 8 bases are a match to TRBD1. The V segment lost 8 bases and the J segment 2 bases; nucleotides outside the gene matches: 10. CDR1 and CDR2 from the germline V gene are SNHLY and FYNNEI. The CDR3 extends over 15 amino acids. The CDR3 DNA reads TGTGCCAGCCTAAAATCGGGACAGGCCAACTATGGCTACACCTTC. Its protein product is CASLKSGQANYGYTF.

The chain has TRBV2 and TRBJ2-3; D gene unclear. V was shortened by 5 bases and J by 0 bases, with 12 bases between the two germline ends. This CDR3 spans 15 amino acids. The germline V gene encodes CDR1 SNHLY and CDR2 FYNNEI. CDR3 amino acids: CASSRRTASTDTQYF. The CDR3 bases are TGTGCCAGCAGTCGCAGGACGGCTAGCACAGATACGCAGTATTTT.

J is TRBJ2-7 and V is TRBV29-1; D call uncertain. This CDR3 comprises 12 residues. Germline CDR1 is SQVTM and CDR2 is ANQGSEA. V lost 3 bases and J lost 2, with 8 bases in between. This CDR3 reads CSVDKGAYEQYF. The CDR3, as DNA: TGCAGCGTTGATAAAGGTGCCTACGAGCAGTACTTC.

V usage is TRBV6-5 and J usage is TRBJ2-7; D is possibly TRBD1 (6 bases). The CDR3 runs 14 residues. Trimming took 6 bases from V and 0 from J, leaving 12 bases between them. The germline CDR1 and CDR2 sequences are MNHEY and SVGAGI. CDR3 sequence (DNA): TGTGCCAGCAGCGTCTACAGGGACTCCTACGAGCAGTACTTC. Translating it yields CASSVYRDSYEQYF.